This T cell receptor beta chain was sequenced for a study of blood T cell repertoires in COVID-19. Study at large: Samples representing acute and convalescent COVID-19 were sourced from the United States, Italy and Spain. In each case, the material was cDNA or gDNA derived from T cells, B-cell-depleted T cells, or PBMCs.

The CDR3 is 13 residues long. Trimming removed 5 bases at V and 7 bases at J, with 15 bases between. Germline CDR1 reads MGHRA; CDR2 reads YSYEKL. The authors' processing: Estimated nucleated cell counts came from reference gene primer amplification. Libraries were prepared by immunoSEQ multiplex PCR; TCRdb keeps only in-frame clonotypes and omits some of them. V and J calls and clone size are copied from that table; D and trimming were computed from the DNA. The repertoire consists of fewer than 50,000 clones, with approximately 85% occurring once and the leading ten covering less than 40%. The sequence derives from a man aged 40-55 years with active or convalescent COVID-19. This chain connects TRBV4-1 to TRBJ2-7, with D unclear. The material sequenced was peripheral blood. The CDR3 sequence is CASSTGPSEEQYF. DNA of the CDR3: TGCGCCAGCAGCACCGGTCCCTCGGAGGAGCAGTACTTC.